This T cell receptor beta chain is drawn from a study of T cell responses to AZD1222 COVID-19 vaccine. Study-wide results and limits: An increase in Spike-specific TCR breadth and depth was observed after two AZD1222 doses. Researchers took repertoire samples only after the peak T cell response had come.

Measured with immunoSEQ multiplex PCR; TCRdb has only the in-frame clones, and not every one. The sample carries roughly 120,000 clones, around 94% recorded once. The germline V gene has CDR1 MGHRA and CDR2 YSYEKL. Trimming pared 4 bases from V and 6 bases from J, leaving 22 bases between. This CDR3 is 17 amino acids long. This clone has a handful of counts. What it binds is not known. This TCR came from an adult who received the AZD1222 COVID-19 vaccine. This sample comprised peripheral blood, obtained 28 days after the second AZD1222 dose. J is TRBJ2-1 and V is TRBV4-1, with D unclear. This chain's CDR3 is CASSPLLGQLILNEQFF. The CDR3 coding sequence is TGCGCCAGCAGCCCCCTTCTGGGCCAATTGATACTCAATGAGCAGTTCTTC.